This entry lists 14 T cell receptor beta chains sequenced from one sample in a study of T-cell memory formation after mild COVID-19. TCRdb reanalysed the 5' RACE reads using MiXCR and keeps one entry per CDR3 protein. The table includes 200,000 to 300,000 distinct CDR3 sequences, approximately 15% detected once. Material: PBMCs or a T cell subset sorted from them (not recorded which). These receptors all come from a man aged 18-30 years who had mild COVID-19 (a few samples of this study predate the infection). Cell type and time point are not known.

CDR3 protein: CASSSGQYEQYV. The CDR3 DNA follows: TGTGCCAGCAGCTCCGGACAATACGAGCAGTACGTC. The V call is TRBV7-9, the J call TRBJ2-7, with a tentative D call TRBD1 (5 bases). Deletions cut 4 bases from V and 4 bases from J, with 8 bases between. Germline loops: CDR1 SEHNR, CDR2 FQNEAQ (reference sequence). The CDR3 loop spans 12 amino acids.

This clonotype was observed a few times. The chain has TRBV7-3 and TRBJ2-2; possible D gene TRBD2, 6 bases. The CDR3 extends over 16 amino acids. Trimming took off 3 bases at V and 0 bases at J, with 11 bases between the two ends. Germline values: CDR1 SGHTA, CDR2 FQGTGA. The CDR3 spells CASSLGSGANTGELFF. The CDR3 bases are TGTGCCAGCAGCTTGGGTTCGGGGGCGAACACCGGGGAGCTGTTTTTT.

A few counts support this clonotype. This chain links TRBV19 with TRBJ2-2; no reliable D call. V was trimmed by 0 bases and J by 3 bases, leaving 14 bases between them. The CDR3 loop spans 17 amino acids. Germline V gene lookup returns CDR1 LNHDA and CDR2 SQIVND (reference sequence). The CDR3 reads CASSIDHGDVDTGELFF. CDR3 nucleotides: TGTGCCAGTAGTATAGATCACGGCGACGTGGACACCGGGGAGCTGTTTTTT. The whole variable domain, remainder taken from reference TRBV19 and TRBJ2-2, is DGGITQSPKYLFRKEGQNVTLSCEQNLNHDAMYWYRQDPGQGLRLIYYSQIVNDFQKGDIAEGYSVSREKKESFPLTVTSAQKNPTAFYLCASSIDHGDVDTGELFFGEGSRLTVL.

CDR3 loop: CASSVGHDMYSGTDTQYF. CDR3 DNA: TGTGCCAGCAGCGTAGGCCATGACATGTACTCCGGCACAGATACGCAGTATTTT. V gene TRBV9 combines with J gene TRBJ2-3; D ambiguous. The germline CDR1 and CDR2 sequences are SGDLS and YYNGEE. CDR3 length: 18 amino acids. V gave up 0 bases and J gave up 1 base, with 18 bases separating them.

In its sample, this clonotype was seen a few times. J is TRBJ2-7 and V is TRBV5-1, with 9 bases matching TRBD1. The CDR3 totals 14 residues. Germline V lookup: CDR1 SGHRS, CDR2 YFSETQ. With 4 bases clipped from V and 4 bases from J, the junction kept 6 bases outside the gene matches. The CDR3 DNA reads TGCGCCAGCAGCGTCGACAGGGGGAGTTACGAGCAGTACTTC. Protein product: CASSVDRGSYEQYF.

V usage is TRBV6-1 and J usage is TRBJ2-1; 10 nucleotides align to TRBD1. Germline V gives CDR1 MNHNS, CDR2 SASEGT. J gave up 4 bases and V 3 bases, and 6 bases lay outside the gene matches. The CDR3 sequence is 16 residues long. CDR3 nucleotides: TGTGCCAGCAGTGAGAATCCGGGACAGGGGTACAATGAGCAGTTCTTC. It yields the protein CASSENPGQGYNEQFF.

At least ten counts were recorded for this clonotype. The chain is built from TRBV12-3 or TRBV12-4 and TRBJ2-7; 9 bases map to TRBD1. The CDR3 is 15 amino acids. V lost 4 bases to trimming and J lost 2 bases; unmatched junction nucleotides: 6. The chain's CDR3 is CASSSPGQGTYEQYF. DNA of the CDR3: TGTGCCAGCAGTTCGCCTGGACAGGGGACCTACGAGCAGTACTTC.

The V gene is TRBV10-3, the J gene TRBJ1-4, with 11 positions matching TRBD1. V was clipped by 3 bases and J by 11 bases; unmatched bases: 5. The CDR3 is made up of 14 amino acids. The germline V gene has CDR1 ENHRY and CDR2 SYGVKD. The chain's CDR3 is CAISDWDRGLKLFF. CDR3 coding DNA: TGTGCCATCAGTGACTGGGACAGGGGGTTGAAACTGTTTTTT.

The chain uses TRBV5-1 and TRBJ2-3; 7 bases are shared with TRBD1. CDR3 length: 15 amino acids. Germline loops: CDR1 SGHRS, CDR2 YFSETQ. With 4 bases clipped from V and 0 bases from J, the junction kept 5 bases outside the gene matches. CDR3 bases: TGCGCCAGCAGCGGGACAGTGACTAGCACAGATACGCAGTATTTT. It specifies CASSGTVTSTDTQYF.

This clonotype was seen more than once but under ten times. The chain is built from TRBV20-1 and TRBJ1-1; D remains unclear. Looked up from germline, CDR1 is DFQATT and CDR2 is SNEGSKA (reference sequence). The CDR3 spans 13 residues. V lost 2 bases to trimming and J lost 1 base, with 8 bases between them. DNA for the CDR3: TGCAGTGCTAGATCTCCTCAGAACACTGAAGCTTTCTTT. Residues: CSARSPQNTEAFF.

This clonotype was seen repeatedly, ten times or more. One junction end does not reproduce the germline sequence, and a read error may be involved. V usage is TRBV5-1 and J usage is TRBJ1-6; weak D call: TRBD1 (5 bases). The CDR3 contains 16 residues. From germline, CDR1 is SGHRS and CDR2 YFSETQ. This chain's CDR3 is CASSLAGSSYNSPLHF. Written as DNA, the CDR3 is TGTGCCAGCAGTTTGGCAGGGAGCTCCTATAATTCACCCCTCCACTTT.

The rearrangement joins TRBV20-1 to TRBJ2-3; D perhaps matches TRBD2 (6 bases). Germline CDR1 is DFQATT and CDR2 is SNEGSKA (reference sequence). V lost 4 bases to trimming and J lost 0 bases, with 23 bases between them. There are 18 residues in the CDR3. CDR3 in amino acids: CSATVRRGKPLSTDTQYF. The CDR3 bases are TGCAGTGCTACAGTGCGGCGGGGAAAACCTCTCAGCACAGATACGCAGTATTTT.

This clonotype was counted between two and nine times. This chain joins TRBV7-8 and TRBJ2-1; 9 bases are a match to TRBD2. The CDR3 covers 18 residues. J was trimmed by 10 bases and V by 2 bases; bases with no gene match: 18. Germline assignment: CDR1 SGHVS and CDR2 FQNEAQ. The CDR3 DNA is TGTGCCAGCAGCTTAAAACCTCGGATAGCGGGGGCAACGGAGGAGCAGTTCTTC. It encodes CASSLKPRIAGATEEQFF.

The V gene is TRBV27, the J gene TRBJ2-5; tentatively, D is TRBD1 or TRBD2 (6 bases each). The CDR3 consists of 15 residues. V lost 5 bases and J lost 2, with 15 bases in between. Germline V gene data show CDR1 as MNHEY and CDR2 as SMNVEV (reference sequence). In DNA form, the CDR3 reads TGTGCCAGCAGTCGGGGGCGAAGGTTACAAGAGACCCAGTACTTC. As protein: CASSRGRRLQETQYF.